The 10 T cell receptor beta chains below were found in one sample sequenced in a study of blood T cell repertoires in COVID-19. Method: immunoSEQ multiplex PCR; TCRdb's copy keeps in-frame clones and lacks some. This table holds about 210,000 clones, around 80% found once. Sample: peripheral blood. These receptors were obtained from a woman between 50 and 59 years old with acute or convalescent COVID-19.

V is TRBV9 and J is TRBJ2-3, with 7 bases identical to TRBD2. The CDR3 spans 14 residues. Germline values: CDR1 SGDLS, CDR2 YYNGEE. V was pared by 3 bases and J by 6 bases, with 7 bases of the junction left unmatched. This chain's CDR3 is CASSETSRADTQYF. The CDR3 nucleotides read TGTGCCAGCAGCGAGACTAGCCGGGCCGATACGCAGTATTTT.

The chain employs TRBV7-2 and TRBJ2-7, with 9 bases lining up with TRBD1. Germline V gives CDR1 SGHTA, CDR2 FQGNSA. There are 14 residues in the CDR3. After removal of 5 bases from V and 7 bases from J, the junction contained 9 bases not matched to a gene. The CDR3 DNA follows: TGTGCCAGCAGCCAACAGGGGGCGTCGGGTGAGCAGTACTTC. Translating gives CASSQQGASGEQYF.

The rearrangement joins TRBV10-3 to TRBJ2-3, with a tentative D call TRBD2 (6 bases). V was clipped by 6 bases and J by 2 bases, with 15 bases between them. The germline gives CDR1 ENHRY, CDR2 SYGVKD. CDR3 length equals 15 residues. The CDR3 nucleotides are TGTGCCATCAGCCCACTCGGGGGACCCACAGATACGCAGTATTTT. This translates into CAISPLGGPTDTQYF.

This chain's CDR3 is CASSSDSVNEQYF. CDR3 coding DNA: TGTGCCAGCAGCTCCGACAGTGTGAACGAGCAGTACTTC. This sequence joins TRBV11-1 and TRBJ2-7; TRBD1 is a possible D gene (5 bases). V lost 4 bases to trimming and J lost 5 bases, with 12 bases between them. The germline CDR1 and CDR2 sequences are SGHAT and FQDESV (reference sequence). This CDR3 spans 13 amino acids.

The chain couples TRBV11-3 to TRBJ1-5; 7 bases are a match to TRBD1. The CDR3 extends over 17 amino acids. Germline values: CDR1 SGHNT, CDR2 YENEEA. J was trimmed by 3 bases and V by 3 bases; bases with no gene match: 11. CDR3 bases: TGTGCCAGCAGCTTTGGAGGATACAGGGGATTCAATCAGCCCCAGCATTTT. It codes for CASSFGGYRGFNQPQHF.

This rearrangement joins TRBV30 to TRBJ2-1, with a tentative D call TRBD1 (5 bases). Trimming stripped 5 bases from V and 2 bases from J, with 10 bases between. CDR1 and CDR2 from the germline V gene are GTSNPN and SVGIG (reference sequence). This CDR3 has 13 residues. The CDR3 spells CAWGHGPYNEQFF. The CDR3 DNA is TGTGCCTGGGGACACGGCCCCTACAATGAGCAGTTCTTC.

The rearrangement joins TRBV11-1 to TRBJ1-1; D ambiguous. The ends were cut back, 1 base at V and 1 base at J, with 4 bases in the middle. The germline CDR1 and CDR2 sequences are SGHAT and FQDESV (reference sequence). The CDR3 is 13 residues long. CDR3 DNA sequence: TGTGCCAGCAGCTTAGGGAGGAACACTGAAGCTTTCTTT. It translates to CASSLGRNTEAFF.

V gene TRBV5-8 combines with J gene TRBJ2-2; 13 nucleotides match TRBD2. CDR3 size: 18 residues. V lost 1 base, J lost 5 bases, and 8 bases stayed unmatched. Germline V gives CDR1 SGHTS, CDR2 YDEGEE. CDR3 sequence reads: CASSLWTSGSGGTGELFF. The CDR3, as DNA: TGTGCCAGCAGCTTGTGGACTAGCGGGAGCGGAGGGACCGGGGAGCTGTTTTTT.

V gene TRBV4-1 combines with J gene TRBJ2-1; D is uncertain. The CDR3 loop spans 13 amino acids. Trimming took off 5 bases at V and 4 bases at J, with 9 bases between the two ends. Germline values: CDR1 MGHRA, CDR2 YSYEKL. CDR3 loop: CASSSQLYNEQFF. The CDR3 nucleotides read TGCGCCAGCAGCTCCCAACTTTACAATGAGCAGTTCTTC.

The V and J genes are TRBV10-2 and TRBJ1-1; possible D gene TRBD1, 5 bases. Germline loops: CDR1 WSHSY, CDR2 SAAADI. V was cut by 2 bases and J by 6 bases, with 10 bases left in between. The length of the CDR3 is 13 residues. CDR3 DNA: TGCGCCAGCAGTGAGAGGGGCGTATCTGAAGCTTTCTTT. It encodes CASSERGVSEAFF.